One sample yielded the 29 T cell receptor beta chains listed below, sequenced in a study of cytomegalovirus exposure and HLA in healthy donors. PCR involved 60 Vbeta and 13 Jbeta primers. Sequenced by immunoSEQ multiplex PCR; TCRdb stores in-frame clones only, minus some. The sample totals fewer than 100,000 clones; its top ten clones hold about 3.8%. Sequencing was carried out using PBMCs. The receptor source for this set is a young man in good health and CMV-seropositive.

The CDR3 reads CASSPLDREAFF. CDR3 sequence (DNA): TGCGCCAGCAGCCCGTTGGACAGGGAAGCTTTCTTT. The rearrangement links TRBV5-1 to TRBJ1-1, with 7 bases that match TRBD1. V lost 4 bases and J lost 8; bases outside the gene matches: 5. The CDR3 contains 12 residues. Germline V CDR1 and CDR2: SGHRS, YFSETQ.

The chain uses TRBV28 and TRBJ1-2; no definite D call. CDR1 and CDR2 from the germline V gene are MDHEN and SYDVKM. The length of the CDR3 is 13 residues. Between the trimmed V and J ends, which lost 2 bases and 8 bases, there was a span of 12 bases. The DNA of the CDR3 is TGTGCCAGCAGTTTAGGTCTCTGGCGGGGCTACACCTTC. Amino acid sequence: CASSLGLWRGYTF.

The chain joins TRBV28 to TRBJ2-2; possible D gene TRBD2, 6 bases. V was clipped by 1 base and J by 0 bases, with 9 bases between them. The CDR3 runs 16 residues. Germline CDR1 MDHEN, CDR2 SYDVKM. The CDR3: CASSLSGTANTGELFF. CDR3 in DNA: TGTGCCAGCAGTTTATCCGGGACTGCGAACACCGGGGAGCTGTTTTTT. Full variable domain (missing parts from reference TRBV28 and TRBJ2-2): DVKVTQSSRYLVKRTGEKVFLECVQDMDHENMFWYRQDPGLGLRLIYFSYDVKMKEKGDIPEGYSVSREKKERFSLILESASTNQTSMYLCASSLSGTANTGELFFGEGSRLTVL.

The chain joins TRBV11-1 to TRBJ1-1; a possible D gene is TRBD1 (5 bases). The CDR3 extends over 13 amino acids. Germline V CDR1 and CDR2: SGHAT, FQDESV (reference sequence). Between the trimmed V and J ends, which lost 6 bases and 1 base, there was a span of 9 bases. The CDR3 sequence is CASSSQGNTEAFF. DNA for the CDR3: TGTGCCAGCAGTTCCCAGGGGAACACTGAAGCTTTCTTT.

The chain joins TRBV19 to TRBJ1-1; maybe TRBD1 (5 bases). The CDR3 consists of 13 residues. The ends were cut back, 6 bases at V and 4 bases at J, with 12 bases in the middle. The V gene's germline CDR1 is LNHDA and CDR2 SQIVND (reference sequence). CDR3 residues: CASRAGLATEAFF. As DNA, the CDR3 is TGTGCCAGTAGGGCAGGGTTGGCCACTGAAGCTTTCTTT.

The CDR3 is CASSVSSTGILLEQYF. The CDR3 DNA sequence: TGTGCCAGCAGCGTCTCATCTACAGGGATCCTCCTCGAGCAGTACTTC. The chain links TRBV9 to TRBJ2-7; tentative D call: TRBD1 (6 bases). CDR1 and CDR2 (germline): SGDLS, YYNGEE. The CDR3 is made up of 16 amino acids. Trimming cost V 2 bases and J 6 bases, with 21 bases left between them.

The chain recombines TRBV15 with TRBJ1-2; no clear D gene. This CDR3 comprises 17 residues. CDR1 LNHNV and CDR2 YYDKDF come from the germline V gene (reference sequence). With 0 bases removed from V and 2 bases from J, the gap between germline ends came to 16 bases. The CDR3 bases are TGTGCCACCAGCAGAGATCCCCACCGAACGGGGAACTATGGCTACACCTTC. Translation gives CATSRDPHRTGNYGYTF.

The genes are TRBV27 and TRBJ2-3; 13 nucleotides align to TRBD2. The CDR3 totals 18 residues. Germline V gene data show CDR1 as MNHEY and CDR2 as SMNVEV (reference sequence). V shed 9 bases, J shed 0 bases, and the junction held 12 bases outside the gene matches. CDR3 residues: CARATSGRNLNSTDTQYF. In DNA, the CDR3 is TGTGCCAGGGCGACTAGCGGGAGGAATCTTAATAGCACAGATACGCAGTATTTT.

CDR3 sequence: CASSFRTEVGFYGYTF. The CDR3 nucleotides read TGTGCCAGCAGTTTTAGGACAGAAGTAGGATTCTATGGCTACACCTTC. The chain combines TRBV5-8 with TRBJ1-2; possibly TRBD1 for D (6 bases). The CDR3 runs to 16 residues. Germline lookup yields CDR1 SGHTS and CDR2 YDEGEE. With 5 bases removed from V and 4 bases from J, the gap between germline ends came to 21 bases. The variable domain in full, with the rest retrieved from reference TRBV5-8 and TRBJ1-2, is EAGVTQSPTHLIKTRGQQATLRCSPISGHTSVYWYQQALGLGLQFLLWYDEGEERNRGNFPPRFSGRQFPNYSSELNVNALELEDSALYLCASSFRTEVGFYGYTFGSGTRLTVV.

V is TRBV5-6 and J is TRBJ1-4; 9 bases are shared with TRBD1. V lost 4 bases and J lost 7; bases outside the gene matches: 8. CDR1 is SGHDT and CDR2 is YYEEEE in the germline V gene. The CDR3 contains 15 residues. The DNA for the CDR3 is TGTGCCAGCAGCGAGCTACAGGGGGCGAGTGAAAAACTGTTTTTT. It yields the protein CASSELQGASEKLFF.

The J gene is TRBJ2-3, the V gene TRBV28, with TRBD2 matching over 8 bases. Germline CDR1 and CDR2: MDHEN and SYDVKM. The CDR3 runs to 15 residues. V was clipped by 5 bases and J by 8 bases; unmatched bases: 12. CDR3 sequence: CASSLPGLDKSTQYF. CDR3 DNA: TGTGCCAGCAGTCTCCCGGGACTAGATAAGTCTACGCAGTATTTT. Full variable domain (outside the CDR3, taken from reference TRBV28 and TRBJ2-3): DVKVTQSSRYLVKRTGEKVFLECVQDMDHENMFWYRQDPGLGLRLIYFSYDVKMKEKGDIPEGYSVSREKKERFSLILESASTNQTSMYLCASSLPGLDKSTQYFGPGTRLTVL.

The gene calls are TRBV2 and TRBJ2-4, with 7 bases fitting TRBD1. V trimming: 7 bases; J trimming: 4 bases; junction bases outside the gene matches: 7. This CDR3 contains 14 residues. Germline CDR1 is SNHLY and CDR2 is FYNNEI. The CDR3 region has the DNA TGTGCCAGCATTCTTGACAGGGAAAAAAACATTCAGTACTTC. It codes for CASILDREKNIQYF.

The genes are TRBV30 and TRBJ2-1, with 12 bases lining up with TRBD2. The V gene's germline CDR1 is GTSNPN and CDR2 SVGIG (reference sequence). This CDR3 has 15 amino acids. The V and J ends lost 4 bases and 5 bases, in that order; junction bases with no gene match: 6. In DNA form, the CDR3 reads TGTGCCTGGACGGGGACTAGCGGGTCCGACAATGAGCAGTTCTTC. It translates to CAWTGTSGSDNEQFF.

V gene TRBV18 combines with J gene TRBJ1-4; perhaps TRBD1 as D (5 bases). This CDR3 contains 13 residues. Trimming cost V 2 bases and J 5 bases, with 6 bases left between them. Germline loops: CDR1 KGHSH, CDR2 LQKENI. CDR3 in DNA: TGTGCCAGCTCACCAAGGGGAAATGAAAAACTGTTTTTT. Encoded protein: CASSPRGNEKLFF. Filled out from reference TRBV18 and TRBJ1-4, the complete variable domain reads NAGVMQNPRHLVRRRGQEARLRCSPMKGHSHVYWYRQLPEEGLKFMVYLQKENIIDESGMPKERFSAEFPKEGPSILRIQQVVRGDSAAYFCASSPRGNEKLFFGSGTQLSVL.

The chain uses TRBV10-1 and TRBJ2-7; 9 nucleotides align to TRBD1. The ends lost 7 bases at V and 0 bases at J; junction bases unmatched: 4. In germline, CDR1 is WNHNN, CDR2 SYGVQD (reference sequence). CDR3 length: 14 amino acids. CDR3 sequence reads: CASTPDRGSYEQYF. For the CDR3, the DNA is TGCGCCAGCACCCCGGACAGGGGCTCCTACGAGCAGTACTTC.

The chain uses TRBV28 and TRBJ1-5; 7 bases fit TRBD1. Per germline, CDR1 MDHEN and CDR2 SYDVKM. The CDR3 extends over 14 amino acids. Trimming cost V 4 bases and J 7 bases; bases outside gene matches: 7. The CDR3 loop reads CASSSIQGGQPQHF. CDR3 bases: TGTGCCAGCAGTTCCATTCAGGGGGGCCAGCCCCAGCATTTT.

This rearrangement joins TRBV15 to TRBJ2-5; 8 bases are shared with TRBD1. CDR1 is LNHNV and CDR2 is YYDKDF in the germline V gene (reference sequence). V lost 2 bases and J lost 5; bases outside the gene matches: 7. The CDR3 has 15 amino acids. Written as DNA, the CDR3 is TGTGCCACCAGCAGAACCCAGGGGGCGGCGGAGACCCAGTACTTC. This encodes CATSRTQGAAETQYF. The whole variable domain, remainder taken from reference TRBV15 and TRBJ2-5, is DAMVIQNPRYQVTQFGKPVTLSCSQTLNHNVMYWYQQKSSQAPKLLFHYYDKDFNNEADTPDNFQSRRPNTSFCFLDIRSPGLGDTAMYLCATSRTQGAAETQYFGPGTRLLVL.

The V gene is TRBV7-6, the J gene TRBJ1-5; perhaps TRBD1 as D (6 bases). V lost 1 base, J lost 2 bases, and 15 bases lay in between. This CDR3 region has 17 residues. The germline CDR1 and CDR2 sequences are SGHVS and FNYEAQ. Here the CDR3 reads CASSLGDIRWGNQPQHF. The CDR3 DNA reads TGTGCCAGCAGCTTAGGGGACATAAGGTGGGGCAATCAGCCCCAGCATTTT.

The rearrangement links TRBV25-1 to TRBJ1-5; 10 positions agree with TRBD1. Germline loops: CDR1 MGHDK, CDR2 SYGVNS. The CDR3 length is 15 residues. V shed 6 bases, J shed 6 bases, and the junction held 8 bases outside the gene matches. DNA of the CDR3: TGTGCCAGCAGCGGTGGGACAGGGGATCTTCAGCCCCAGCATTTT. Translated, it gives CASSGGTGDLQPQHF.

The chain has TRBV28 and TRBJ1-2; a weak D match, TRBD1 (6 bases). From germline, CDR1 is MDHEN and CDR2 SYDVKM. The ends were cut back, 5 bases at V and 4 bases at J, with 20 bases in the middle. The CDR3 is 16 residues long. In nucleotides, the CDR3 is TGTGCCAGCAGTCTCGGACCCCATCCCAGGGGCTATGGCTACACCTTC. Encoded protein: CASSLGPHPRGYGYTF.

The V and J genes are TRBV7-9 and TRBJ2-7, with TRBD1 matching 8 bases. The V gene end was trimmed by 4 bases and the J gene end by 9 bases; junction bases not matched to a gene: 8. Germline CDR1 is SEHNR and CDR2 is FQNEAQ (reference sequence). The CDR3 has 13 amino acids. CDR3 amino acids: CASSSGGQGGQYF. The CDR3 nucleotides read TGTGCCAGCAGCTCAGGCGGACAGGGAGGGCAGTACTTC.

The chain combines TRBV6-1 with TRBJ2-1, with D hard to call. V lost 2 bases, J lost 6 bases, and 8 bases lay in between. Germline CDR1 is MNHNS and CDR2 is SASEGT. The CDR3 loop spans 13 amino acids. The CDR3 is CASSENLPNEQFF. As DNA, the CDR3 is TGTGCCAGCAGTGAAAATCTCCCCAATGAGCAGTTCTTC.

The rearrangement uses TRBV6-5 and TRBJ1-4; TRBD1 aligns across 7 bases. There are 15 residues in the CDR3. Germline V lookup: CDR1 MNHEY, CDR2 SVGAGI. The junction had 10 bases not matched to a gene; V was cut back by 5 bases and J by 7 bases. In DNA, the CDR3 is TGTGCCAGCAGTCTGGGACAGAGTTTTCCTGAAAAACTGTTTTTT. Residues: CASSLGQSFPEKLFF.

The CDR3 DNA follows: TGTGCCAGCGAACTAGCGGGAGGAGAGACCCAGTACTTC. Its translation is CASELAGGETQYF. The chain is built from TRBV2 and TRBJ2-5; 12 bases line up with TRBD2. V shed 8 bases, J shed 4 bases, and the junction held 2 bases outside the gene matches. CDR1 and CDR2 (germline): SNHLY, FYNNEI. The CDR3 contains 13 residues.

V and J are TRBV5-1 and TRBJ1-1; D uncertain. The CDR3 has 12 amino acids. CDR1 is SGHRS, CDR2 YFSETQ, per germline. The V gene lost 4 bases and the J gene lost 0 bases, with 4 bases spanning the gap. CDR3 in amino acids: CASSDMNTEAFF. The CDR3 nucleotides read TGCGCCAGCAGCGACATGAACACTGAAGCTTTCTTT.

The gene calls are TRBV2 and TRBJ2-7, with 9 bases matching TRBD1. The CDR3 runs 14 residues. With V trimmed by 7 bases and J by 2 bases, 6 bases remained unmatched. Per germline, CDR1 SNHLY and CDR2 FYNNEI. The CDR3 protein is CASTPDRGAYEQYF. In DNA form, the CDR3 reads TGTGCCAGCACCCCGGACAGGGGCGCCTACGAGCAGTACTTC.

The V call is TRBV12-5, the J call TRBJ1-1; 7 bases line up with TRBD1. Germline values: CDR1 LGHNT, CDR2 FRNRAP. J was trimmed by 3 bases and V by 6 bases; bases with no gene match: 13. This CDR3 contains 16 residues. CDR3 DNA sequence: TGTGCTAGTGGAACGGACAGGAAATCGTCGGACACTGAAGCTTTCTTT. It codes for CASGTDRKSSDTEAFF.

This chain uses TRBV4-1 with TRBJ1-5, with TRBD1 matching over 9 bases. The CDR3 runs 16 residues. Trimming at V came to 2 bases and at J to 7 bases, leaving 9 bases not matched to a gene. The germline gives CDR1 MGHRA, CDR2 YSYEKL. DNA of the CDR3: TGCGCCAGCAGCCAAAGCCTACAGGGGGCAAGGCAGCCCCAGCATTTT. Its translation is CASSQSLQGARQPQHF.

This sequence joins TRBV9 and TRBJ2-3; 8 bases map to TRBD2. V was pared by 1 base and J by 4 bases, with 14 bases of the junction left unmatched. CDR1 is SGDLS and CDR2 is YYNGEE in the germline V gene. This CDR3 has 18 residues. The DNA of the CDR3 is TGTGCCAGCAGCGTACCCCAACAGCGGGGGACCAACCCAGATACGCAGTATTTT. Translated: CASSVPQQRGTNPDTQYF.